Described below is a single T cell receptor beta chain sequence and its context. Its specificity is not known. This table comes from immunoSEQ multiplex PCR, and its TCRdb copy is limited to in-frame clones, with some not included. The table lists some 640,000 clones, around 89% of them singletons. The data were obtained in a study of Ad26.COV2.S vaccination and SARS-CoV-2 variants. General study results and limits: Responses of spike-specific T cells (both CD8+ and CD4+) reportedly showed substantial breadth after vaccination. While placebo recipients had lower spike-specific TCR breadth, vaccine recipients had more. Non-spike TCR breadth was similar in vaccine and placebo recipients.

Sample treatment: about 20 received Ad26.COV2.S at low or high dose, single or two shots; about 5 received placebo; per-sample allocation not given. Sample collection was performed on day 63 after the first vaccine or placebo injection. Ad26.COV2.S expressed prefusion-stabilized spike from the original Wuhan strain. The CDR3 is made up of 16 amino acids. CDR1 is LNHDA and CDR2 is SQIVND in the germline V gene (reference sequence). V was pared by 5 bases and J by 5 bases, with 11 bases of the junction left unmatched. The genes are TRBV19 and TRBJ2-1; 8 nucleotides agree with TRBD2. The receptor comes from a person aged 18-65 years who received the Ad26.COV2.S COVID-19 vaccine or a placebo. The material sequenced was peripheral blood, taken in a trial of Ad26.COV2.S vaccine versus placebo. The CDR3 region is CASSRPRSGSNNEQFF. Written as DNA, the CDR3 is TGTGCCAGTAGTCGCCCCAGGAGCGGGAGTAACAATGAGCAGTTCTTC.